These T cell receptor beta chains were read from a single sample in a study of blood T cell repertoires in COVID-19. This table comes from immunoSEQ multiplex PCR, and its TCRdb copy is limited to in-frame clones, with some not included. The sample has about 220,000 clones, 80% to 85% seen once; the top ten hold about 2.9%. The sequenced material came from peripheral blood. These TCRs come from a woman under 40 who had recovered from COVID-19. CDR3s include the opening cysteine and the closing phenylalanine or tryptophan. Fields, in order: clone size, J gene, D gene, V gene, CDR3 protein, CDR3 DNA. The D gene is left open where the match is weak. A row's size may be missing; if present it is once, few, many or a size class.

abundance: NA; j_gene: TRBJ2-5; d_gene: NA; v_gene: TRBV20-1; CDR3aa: CSAESGETQYF; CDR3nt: TGCAGTGCCGAATCGGGAGAGACCCAGTACTTC
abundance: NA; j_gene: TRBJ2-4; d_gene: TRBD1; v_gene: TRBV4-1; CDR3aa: CASSLGVPGQGNIQYF; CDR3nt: TGCGCCAGCAGCCTCGGGGTTCCGGGACAGGGGAACATTCAGTACTTC
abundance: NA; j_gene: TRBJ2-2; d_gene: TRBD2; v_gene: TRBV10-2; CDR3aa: CASSESIYLAGTGELFF; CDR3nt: TGCGCCAGCAGTGAGTCGATATATCTAGCGGGCACCGGGGAGCTGTTTTTT
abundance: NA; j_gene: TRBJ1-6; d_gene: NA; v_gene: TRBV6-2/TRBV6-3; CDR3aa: CASSYISGQPNSPLHF; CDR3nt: TGTGCCAGCAGTTATATTTCGGGACAACCAAATTCACCCCTCCACTTT
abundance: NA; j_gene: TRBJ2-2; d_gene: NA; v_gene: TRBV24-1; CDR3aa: CATSDYSAGELFF; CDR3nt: TGTGCCACCAGTGATTACAGTGCCGGGGAGCTGTTTTTT
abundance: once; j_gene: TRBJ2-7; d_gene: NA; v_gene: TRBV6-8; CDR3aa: CASSCSKSSYEQYF; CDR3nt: TGTGCCAGCAGTTGCTCGAAGAGCTCCTACGAGCAGTACTTC
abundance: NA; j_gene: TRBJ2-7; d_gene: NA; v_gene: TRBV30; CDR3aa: CAWSGKQGYEQYF; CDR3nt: TGTGCCTGGAGTGGAAAACAGGGCTACGAGCAGTACTTC
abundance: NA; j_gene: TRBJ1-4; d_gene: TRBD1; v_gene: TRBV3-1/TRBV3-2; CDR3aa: CASSQWTGGDEKLFF; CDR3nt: TGTGCCAGCAGCCAATGGACAGGGGGGGATGAAAAACTGTTTTTT
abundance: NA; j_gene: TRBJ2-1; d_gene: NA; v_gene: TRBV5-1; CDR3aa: CASNPRTDISEQFF; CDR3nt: TGCGCCAGCAACCCCAGGACTGACATTAGTGAGCAGTTCTTC
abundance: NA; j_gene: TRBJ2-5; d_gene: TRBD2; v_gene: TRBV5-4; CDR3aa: CASSSGLAGVGETQYF; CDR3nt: TGTGCCAGCAGCTCGGGACTAGCGGGAGTGGGAGAGACCCAGTACTTC
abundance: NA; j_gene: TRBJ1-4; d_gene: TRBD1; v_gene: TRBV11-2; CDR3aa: CASSADRGNNEKLFF; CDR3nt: TGTGCCAGCAGCGCCGACAGGGGAAATAATGAAAAACTGTTTTTT
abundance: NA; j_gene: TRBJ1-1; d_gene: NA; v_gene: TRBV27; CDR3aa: CASGIGGAAFF; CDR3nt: TGTGCCAGTGGTATCGGGGGTGCAGCTTTCTTT
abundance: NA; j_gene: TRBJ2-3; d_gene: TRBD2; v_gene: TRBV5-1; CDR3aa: CASFTGTSGSVDTQYF; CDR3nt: TGCGCCAGCTTTACCGGGACTAGCGGGAGTGTAGATACGCAGTATTTT
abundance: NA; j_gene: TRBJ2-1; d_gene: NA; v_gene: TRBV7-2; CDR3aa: CASSLPPGVHEQFF; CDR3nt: TGTGCCAGCAGCTTACCCCCGGGAGTCCATGAGCAGTTCTTC
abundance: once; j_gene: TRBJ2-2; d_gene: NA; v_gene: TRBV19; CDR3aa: CASSPGSPGELFF; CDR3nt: TGTGCCAGTAGTCCCGGGAGCCCCGGGGAGCTGTTTTTT
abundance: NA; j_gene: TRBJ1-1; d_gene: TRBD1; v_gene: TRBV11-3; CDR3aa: CASSPDRGEAFF; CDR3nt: TGTGCCAGCAGCCCGGACAGGGGGGAAGCTTTCTTT